A selection of T cell receptor beta chains follows, all from one sample in a study of T cell repertoires in cytomegalovirus infection. A single record per CDR3 protein comes from TCRdb applying MiXCR to the reads. This sample carries about 190,000 distinct CDR3 sequences, 28% of them seen once, and the ten largest clones take approximately 31%. The material sequenced was PBMCs. All receptors come from a human donor in good health (CMV status not recorded). Some clones in this sample may be carry-over from other donors' samples. Both conserved end residues are part of each CDR3. A D gene is named only where the DNA matches it firmly. Expanded clones are given a class, and other clones once, few, many or no size at all.

D	V	J	size	CDR3	DNA
-	TRBV15	TRBJ1-2	few	CATSTLGSGYGYTF	TGTGCCACCAGCACCCTCGGGTCCGGCTATGGCTACACCTTC
-	TRBV7-8	TRBJ1-5	few	CASSPGLRGSNQPQHF	TGTGCCAGCAGCCCGGGACTCCGAGGGAGCAATCAGCCCCAGCATTTT
-	TRBV11-2	TRBJ2-3	many	CASSLWLAASTDTQYF	TGTGCCAGCAGCTTATGGTTAGCGGCTAGCACAGATACGCAGTATTTT
-	TRBV18	TRBJ2-2	few	CASSPLRQATNTGELFF	TGTGCCAGCTCACCACTCAGACAGGCAACGAACACCGGGGAGCTGTTTTTT
-	TRBV12-3/TRBV12-4	TRBJ1-5	-	CASSEDITSNQPQHF	TGTGCCAGCAGTGAGGACATTACAAGCAATCAGCCCCAGCATTTT
-	TRBV6-5	TRBJ2-7	once	CASSYSKGTLSYEQYF	TGTGCCAGCAGTTACTCGAAGGGGACCTTATCCTACGAGCAGTACTTC
-	TRBV5-5	TRBJ2-5	-	CASSTGPLVTQYF	TGTGCCAGCAGCACCGGGCCTCTGGTGACCCAGTACTTC
-	TRBV7-2	TRBJ2-2	many	CASSLRGRGDPDTGELFF	TGTGCCAGCAGCTTAAGGGGGCGGGGGGACCCCGACACCGGGGAGCTGTTTTTT
TRBD1	TRBV6-2/TRBV6-3	TRBJ1-5	few	CASSPGTGVARGQPQHF	TGTGCCAGCAGCCCCGGGACAGGCGTCGCGAGAGGTCAGCCCCAGCATTTT
-	TRBV2	TRBJ2-3	-	CASSEPGGGTDTQYF	TGTGCCAGCAGTGAACCGGGCGGGGGCACAGATACGCAGTATTTT
-	TRBV7-2	TRBJ2-5	many	CASSLEGTQYF	TGTGCCAGCAGCTTAGAGGGGACCCAGTACTTC
TRBD1	TRBV18	TRBJ1-2	few	CASSSSAGQGESGYTF	TGTGCCAGCTCATCCTCCGCCGGACAGGGGGAGAGTGGCTACACCTTC
-	TRBV5-1	TRBJ1-3	-	CASSFFPDGARDTIYF	TGCGCCAGCAGCTTTTTCCCGGACGGAGCTCGCGACACCATATATTTT
-	TRBV6-1	TRBJ2-5	few	CASILGETQYF	TGTGCCAGCATTCTGGGGGAGACCCAGTACTTC